A single sample gave rise to the 20 T cell receptor beta chains below, sequenced in a study of beta chain features in type 1 diabetes (dated by TCRdb to the late 2010s). The investigation overall reported the following: In all four CD4+ subsets, TCRB CDR3 length was moderately but significantly shorter in type 1 diabetes patients.

Antigens for these TCRs are unknown. Library preparation was by the immunoSEQ multiplex PCR assay. All of the isolated RNA was reverse transcribed with the High Capacity cDNA Reverse Transcription Kit, so expressed TCRB transcripts were sequenced. The table was pulled from immuneACCESS by TCRdb, which kept in-frame rearrangements only. Such tables lose some clones; where checked, under half of the loss comes from unresolved V genes, and the rest has no known cause. Across this sample there are around 150,000 clones, with 8% to 9.5% seen only once. The ten largest account for more than 0.45% of the sample. The material sequenced was central memory CD4+ T cells from blood. The receptor source for this set is a woman in her late teens or twenties with type 1 diabetes.

This clone appeared a few times. The chain is built from TRBV11-2 and TRBJ1-2, with 8 bases lining up with TRBD1. The germline V gene encodes CDR1 SGHAT and CDR2 FQNNGV. After removal of 5 bases from V and 4 bases from J, the junction contained 6 bases not matched to a gene. This CDR3 has 14 amino acids. This CDR3 reads CASSIGTGSYGYTF. The CDR3 nucleotides read TGTGCCAGCAGCATTGGGACAGGCTCCTATGGCTACACCTTC.

In its sample, this clone was seen a few times. This chain links TRBV11-2 with TRBJ1-2, with D possibly matching TRBD1 (5 bases). This CDR3 has 15 residues. Looked up from germline, CDR1 is SGHAT and CDR2 is FQNNGV. Trimming took 0 bases from V and 0 from J, leaving 8 bases between them. CDR3 sequence (DNA): TGTGCCAGCAGCTTAGAAGCAGGGACTAACTATGGCTACACCTTC. Translated: CASSLEAGTNYGYTF.

V is TRBV19 and J is TRBJ2-7; 8 nucleotides align to TRBD2. CDR1 and CDR2 (germline): LNHDA, SQIVND (reference sequence). This CDR3 spans 15 amino acids. V was clipped by 5 bases and J by 0 bases; unmatched bases: 6. CDR3 in amino acids: CASSLGGGSSYEQYF. The CDR3 DNA reads TGTGCCAGTAGTCTAGGCGGGGGGAGCTCCTACGAGCAGTACTTC.

This clone was seen a handful of times. This chain uses TRBV15 with TRBJ2-1, with 13 positions matching TRBD2. CDR1 is LNHNV, CDR2 YYDKDF, per germline (reference sequence). After removal of 8 bases from V and 11 bases from J, the junction contained 9 bases not matched to a gene. The CDR3 loop spans 14 amino acids. The DNA for the CDR3 is TGTGCCACCTCCGGAGGGACTAGCGGGGTCAAGCAGTTCTTC. Protein sequence: CATSGGTSGVKQFF.

The rearrangement joins TRBV28 to TRBJ2-7; 10 bases align to TRBD2. The V and J ends lost 4 bases and 2 bases, in that order; junction bases with no gene match: 8. Germline CDR1 and CDR2: MDHEN and SYDVKM. The CDR3 extends over 16 amino acids. The CDR3 DNA reads TGTGCCAGCAGTTCATCCGGGACTAGCGAGACCTACGAGCAGTACTTC. It encodes CASSSSGTSETYEQYF.

The rearrangement joins TRBV7-8 to TRBJ2-1; 9 nucleotides match TRBD2. The CDR3 extends over 15 amino acids. V lost 3 bases to trimming and J lost 8 bases; unmatched junction nucleotides: 8. Germline-derived CDR1 and CDR2 are SGHVS and FQNEAQ. The CDR3 region has the DNA TGTGCCAGCAGCTTCTTATTAGCGGGAGAGCATGAGCAGTTCTTC. It translates to CASSFLLAGEHEQFF.

V gene TRBV2 combines with J gene TRBJ1-4; D is undetermined. V was cut by 6 bases and J by 5 bases, with 7 bases left in between. Germline V gene data show CDR1 as SNHLY and CDR2 as FYNNEI. The CDR3 runs 12 residues. The CDR3 DNA sequence: TGTGCCAGCAGGAGTTCCAATGAAAAACTGTTTTTT. This sequence encodes CASRSSNEKLFF.

In DNA, the CDR3 is TGTGCCAGCAGCTTACCGGGAGCCGGCTACGAGCAGTACTTC. Encoded protein: CASSLPGAGYEQYF. The V call is TRBV7-2, the J call TRBJ2-5; maybe TRBD2 (6 bases). The J call may be mistaken, given a closer DNA end match to TRBJ2-7. In germline, CDR1 is SGHTA, CDR2 FQGNSA. There are 14 residues in the CDR3.

The genes are TRBV5-1 and TRBJ2-1; the D gene is possibly TRBD2 (5 bases). The length of the CDR3 is 16 residues. Trimming left V 0 bases short and J 0 bases short, with 10 bases between. The germline gives CDR1 SGHRS, CDR2 YFSETQ. CDR3 bases: TGCGCCAGCAGCTTGGAACCGGACTCCTCCTACAATGAGCAGTTCTTC. Amino acids: CASSLEPDSSYNEQFF.

This clone was seen a handful of times. The chain joins TRBV11-3 to TRBJ2-1; a weak D match, TRBD2 (6 bases). V lost 4 bases, J lost 9 bases, and 16 bases lay in between. The CDR3 covers 14 residues. Germline V gene lookup returns CDR1 SGHNT and CDR2 YENEEA. Here the CDR3 reads CASSSIGEAGEQFF. CDR3 bases: TGTGCCAGCAGCTCCATTGGGGAGGCGGGTGAGCAGTTCTTC. The whole variable domain, filled in from reference TRBV11-3 and TRBJ2-1, reads EAGVVQSPRYKIIEKKQPVAFWCNPISGHNTLYWYLQNLGQGPELLIRYENEEAVDDSQLPKDRFSAERLKGVDSTLKIQPAELGDSAVYLCASSSIGEAGEQFFGPGTRLTVL.

This clone appeared a few times. As DNA, the CDR3 is TGTGCCAGCTCCCGGACTAGCGGGGCCTACAATGAGCAGTTCTTC. Encoded protein: CASSRTSGAYNEQFF. The chain is built from TRBV18 and TRBJ2-1; 12 positions match TRBD2. Germline CDR1 KGHSH, CDR2 LQKENI. The CDR3 covers 15 residues. V dropped 6 bases and J dropped 2; count of bases not matched to a gene: 2. Full variable domain (rest looked up from reference TRBV18 and TRBJ2-1): NAGVMQNPRHLVRRRGQEARLRCSPMKGHSHVYWYRQLPEEGLKFMVYLQKENIIDESGMPKERFSAEFPKEGPSILRIQQVVRGDSAAYFCASSRTSGAYNEQFFGPGTRLTVL.

The gene calls are TRBV5-5 and TRBJ2-3; the D gene is possibly TRBD2 (6 bases). V lost 1 base and J lost 1, with 10 bases in between. The CDR3 extends over 15 amino acids. Per the germline V gene, CDR1 is SGHKS and CDR2 is YYEKEE (reference sequence). The CDR3 sequence: CASSLRDLRTDTQYF. The DNA of the CDR3 is TGTGCCAGCAGCTTGCGGGACTTGCGCACAGATACGCAGTATTTT.

V gene TRBV5-4 combines with J gene TRBJ2-1, with TRBD2 matching over 13 bases. Germline CDR1 and CDR2: SGHNT and YYREEE (reference sequence). V lost 2 bases to trimming and J lost 7 bases; unmatched junction nucleotides: 6. The CDR3 sequence is 16 residues long. The CDR3 DNA reads as TGTGCCAGCAGCTTATCCACTAGCGGGAGGGTTAATGAGCAGTTCTTC. Translating gives CASSLSTSGRVNEQFF. Using reference TRBV5-4 and TRBJ2-1 for the parts outside the CDR3, the full variable domain is ETGVTQSPTHLIKTRGQQVTLRCSSQSGHNTVSWYQQALGQGPQFIFQYYREEENGRGNFPPRFSGLQFPNYSSELNVNALELDDSALYLCASSLSTSGRVNEQFFGPGTRLTVL.

V gene TRBV2 combines with J gene TRBJ2-2, with D possibly being TRBD2 (6 bases). The CDR3 has 14 residues. Germline V gene lookup returns CDR1 SNHLY and CDR2 FYNNEI. The germline V and J ends were trimmed by 4 bases and 6 bases, with 12 bases remaining between them. DNA of the CDR3: TGTGCCAGCAGTGGGAGTAGCGGCGCCGGGGAGCTGTTTTTT. As protein: CASSGSSGAGELFF.

This clone was detected a few times. The V and J genes are TRBV27 and TRBJ2-7, with TRBD2 matching over 9 bases. The ends lost 10 bases at V and 2 bases at J; junction bases unmatched: 15. Germline loops: CDR1 MNHEY, CDR2 SMNVEV (reference sequence). CDR3 length equals 16 residues. The CDR3 protein is CATRVPSSGATYEQYF. The CDR3 nucleotides are TGTGCCACCAGAGTCCCTTCTAGCGGGGCAACCTACGAGCAGTACTTC.

This clone was counted a few times. The chain carries TRBV25-1 and TRBJ2-3, with 12 bases aligning to TRBD2. The CDR3 is 16 residues long. Trimming cost V 5 bases and J 4 bases; bases outside gene matches: 7. The germline V gene has CDR1 MGHDK and CDR2 SYGVNS. As DNA, the CDR3 is TGTGCCAGCAGTAGGCCTAGCGGGAGGGGTCCAGATACGCAGTATTTT. Translation gives CASSRPSGRGPDTQYF.

The rearrangement joins TRBV5-1 to TRBJ1-1; possible D gene TRBD1, 6 bases. Trimming took 3 bases from V and 1 from J, leaving 16 bases between them. CDR1 SGHRS and CDR2 YFSETQ come from the germline V gene. The CDR3 consists of 16 residues. CDR3 in amino acids: CASSSQGTMRNTEAFF. CDR3 nucleotide sequence: TGCGCCAGCAGCTCCCAAGGGACAATGAGGAACACTGAAGCTTTCTTT.

This clone has more than one count but fewer than ten. The gene calls are TRBV7-9 and TRBJ2-7; D is ambiguous. Trimming stripped 2 bases from V and 3 bases from J, with 14 bases between. The germline V gene encodes CDR1 SEHNR and CDR2 FQNEAQ (reference sequence). The length of the CDR3 is 15 residues. CDR3 coding DNA: TGTGCCAGCAGCTTATCGGCAGGCGTCAACTACGAGCAGTACTTC. It codes for CASSLSAGVNYEQYF.

This clone was detected only a few times. The chain joins TRBV6-5 to TRBJ1-1; D call uncertain. Deletions cut 5 bases from V and 3 bases from J, with 10 bases between. The V gene's germline CDR1 is MNHEY and CDR2 SVGAGI. The CDR3 runs 13 residues. The chain's CDR3 is CASSVVLDTEAFF. In DNA, the CDR3 is TGTGCCAGCAGTGTGGTCCTAGACACTGAAGCTTTCTTT.

There are many counts of this clone. The same CDR3 arises from other DNA sequences in this sample as well. The chain joins TRBV7-9 to TRBJ1-5, with 7 nucleotides matching TRBD1. The J segment lost 6 bases and the V segment lost 1 base, leaving 3 bases of the junction unmatched. This CDR3 spans 14 amino acids. Germline values: CDR1 SEHNR, CDR2 FQNEAQ (reference sequence). The chain's CDR3 is CASSLGQGGQPQHF. DNA of the CDR3: TGTGCCAGCAGCTTAGGACAGGGCGGTCAGCCCCAGCATTTT. The full variable domain, completed using reference TRBV7-9 and TRBJ1-5, is DTGVSQNPRHKITKRGQNVTFRCDPISEHNRLYWYRQTLGQGPEFLTYFQNEAQLEKSRLLSDRFSAERPKGSFSTLEIQRTEQGDSAMYLCASSLGQGGQPQHFGDGTRLSIL.